This T cell receptor (beta chain) was captured in a study of identical twins. From germline, CDR1 is SGHKS and CDR2 YYEKEE (reference sequence). The CDR3 sequence is 14 residues long. Trimming took 3 bases from V and 1 from J, leaving 9 bases between them. Template switching supplied a universal primer site; unique molecular identifiers were carried on the cDNA. MiXCR, run by TCRdb on the 5' RACE reads, gives a single entry per CDR3 protein. This table has some 250,000 distinct CDR3 sequences, roughly 7.1% appearing once. This clonotype came up many times. These data were likewise used in another study, on T cells expressing NK-cell markers. That investigation notes: Dominant NKG2C+ clonotype frequencies of roughly 1.0-7.5% of CD8+ T cells were measured in a handful of donors.

What was sequenced was CD8+ T cells sorted from blood. This clonotype was obtained from a young woman in good health. The chain recombines TRBV5-5 with TRBJ2-3, with D hard to call. In nucleotides, the CDR3 is TGTGCCAGCAGCTCCCGTCTGGGCACAGATACGCAGTATTTT. This codes for CASSSRLGTDTQYF.